The sequence of this T cell receptor beta chain was determined in a study of CXCR3-negative and CXCR3-positive naive CD8 T cells. All TRB cDNA libraries came from 5' RACE performed with UMI labels. TCRdb reprocessed the 5' RACE reads; each CDR3 protein has one entry and no DNA is given. The listing records over 55,000 distinct CDR3 sequences. This CDR3 comprises 15 residues. Germline-derived CDR1 and CDR2 are SQVTM and ANQGSEA. The J gene is TRBJ1-1, the V gene TRBV29-1. Sequences were obtained from memory CD8+ T cells from blood. This TCR was recovered from a human donor in good health. Some clones in this sample may be carry-over from other donors' samples. The CDR3 spells CSVTSMFYGEGSAFF.